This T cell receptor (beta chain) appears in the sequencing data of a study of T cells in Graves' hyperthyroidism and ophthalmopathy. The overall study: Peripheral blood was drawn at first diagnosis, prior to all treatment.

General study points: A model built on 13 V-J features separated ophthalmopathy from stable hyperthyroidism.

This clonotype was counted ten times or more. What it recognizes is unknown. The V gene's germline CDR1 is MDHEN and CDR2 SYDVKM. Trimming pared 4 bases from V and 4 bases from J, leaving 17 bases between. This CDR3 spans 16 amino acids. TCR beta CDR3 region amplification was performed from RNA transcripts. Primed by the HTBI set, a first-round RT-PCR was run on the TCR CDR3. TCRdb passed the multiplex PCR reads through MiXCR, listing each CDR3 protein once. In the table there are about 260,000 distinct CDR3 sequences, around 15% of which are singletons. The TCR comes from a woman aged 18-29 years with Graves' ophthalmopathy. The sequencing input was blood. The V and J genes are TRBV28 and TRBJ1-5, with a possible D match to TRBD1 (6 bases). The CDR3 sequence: CASSYIRGPSNQPQHF. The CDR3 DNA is TGTGCCAGCAGTTATATCAGGGGCCCTTCAAATCAGCCCCAGCATTTT.